The clone carrying this TCR beta chain was detected ten times or more. Cyclophosphamide on days +3 and +4 followed busulfan-fludarabine conditioning and a marrow graft. The entry originates in a study of T cells after posttransplantation cyclophosphamide. Germline CDR1 and CDR2: SGHTA and FQGNSA. The CDR3 is 15 amino acids. V dropped 1 base and J dropped 3; count of bases not matched to a gene: 3. Method: immunoSEQ multiplex PCR; TCRdb's copy keeps in-frame clones and lacks some. The counts give 7,500 or so clones, none of them seen only once; approximately 5.9% is held by the top ten. The sequenced sample was PBMCs, obtained after allogeneic stem cell transplant with posttransplant cyclophosphamide. The chain combines TRBV7-2 with TRBJ2-7; 10 bases agree with TRBD1. The sequence derives from a female patient aged 50-59 years who received an allogeneic stem cell transplant from an unrelated donor, was CMV-positive, and had acute GVHD only. Some T cells may be the graft donor's. The CDR3 DNA sequence: TGTGCCAGCAGCTTAGACGGGACAGGGGTCTACGAGCAGTACTTC. It encodes CASSLDGTGVYEQYF.